This is a list of T cell receptor beta chains from one sample in a study of T cells in Graves' hyperthyroidism and ophthalmopathy. TCRdb re-derived calls from the multiplex PCR reads in MiXCR, one entry per CDR3 protein. Among roughly 840,000 distinct CDR3 sequences listed, about two fifths were seen once. Sequencing was done on a sample of blood. These receptors were taken from a man aged 18 to 35 with Graves' hyperthyroidism. CDR3s include the opening cysteine and the closing phenylalanine or tryptophan. The D gene is left open where the match is weak. Not all rows give a size; the values are once, few, many and, for expanded clones, a class.

size	V	J	D	CDR3	DNA
many	TRBV12-3/TRBV12-4	TRBJ1-2	.	CASSLQAGDGYTF	TGTGCCAGCAGTTTACAGGCCGGGGATGGCTACACCTTC
few	TRBV2	TRBJ2-7	.	CASSQLFGAEQYF	TGTGCCAGCAGCCAACTCTTTGGAGCCGAGCAGTACTTC
many	TRBV7-9	TRBJ1-1	.	CASIQGHTEAFF	TGTGCCAGCATCCAGGGGCACACTGAAGCTTTCTTT
many	TRBV20-1	TRBJ2-5	.	CSASGPQETQYF	TGCAGTGCCAGCGGACCTCAAGAGACCCAGTACTTC
.	TRBV27	TRBJ1-1	.	CATSLATGRTEAFF	TGTGCCACCTCACTCGCCACAGGGCGCACTGAAGCTTTCTTT
.	TRBV2	TRBJ2-3	TRBD1	CASNSAVGLGTATDTQYF	TGTGCCAGCAACTCCGCGGTGGGCCTCGGGACAGCCACAGATACGCAGTATTTT
.	TRBV29-1	TRBJ2-3	.	CSADGGPDTQYF	TGCAGCGCCGACGGGGGACCAGATACGCAGTATTTT
.	TRBV29-1	TRBJ2-2	.	CSVGWQNTGELFF	TGCAGCGTTGGGTGGCAAAACACCGGGGAGCTGTTTTTT
.	TRBV10-3	TRBJ1-5	TRBD1	CATGTGETQPQHF	TGTGCCACCGGGACAGGGGAAACGCAGCCCCAGCATTTT
.	TRBV7-9	TRBJ1-1	.	CASSPLGRMNTEAFF	TGTGCCAGCAGCCCTCTGGGACGTATGAACACTGAAGCTTTCTTT
few	TRBV29-1	TRBJ1-2	.	CSVDRDDGYTF	TGCAGCGTTGATCGGGACGATGGCTACACCTTC
.	TRBV29-1	TRBJ2-5	TRBD1	CSVGGQGGETQYF	TGCAGCGTTGGCGGACAGGGGGGAGAGACCCAGTACTTC
many	TRBV7-2	TRBJ2-5	.	CASSLGQRETQYF	TGTGCCAGCAGCTTAGGACAAAGGGAGACCCAGTACTTC
.	TRBV20-1	TRBJ2-7	.	CSARAVTLGVYEQYF	TGCAGTGCTAGAGCCGTGACCCTAGGGGTCTACGAGCAGTACTTC
.	TRBV15	TRBJ1-1	.	CAASKVQGATEAFF	TGTGCCGCCAGCAAAGTCCAGGGTGCGACTGAAGCTTTCTTT
.	TRBV20-1	TRBJ1-4	TRBD1	CSARKTGTANEKPFF	TGCAGTGCTAGAAAGACCGGGACAGCAAATGAAAAACCGTTTTTT
.	TRBV10-3	TRBJ1-2	.	CAISERGGRYGYTF	TGTGCCATCAGTGAGCGGGGGGGACGTTATGGCTACACCTTC
.	TRBV20-1	TRBJ1-6	.	CSASQRKALHF	TGCAGTGCTAGTCAGAGGAAGGCCCTCCACTTT
.	TRBV12-3/TRBV12-4	TRBJ1-4	.	CASGSRTTRGANEKLFF	TGTGCCAGCGGGTCCCGTACGACAAGGGGCGCGAATGAAAAACTGTTTTTT
.	TRBV12-3/TRBV12-4	TRBJ2-2	TRBD2	CASSRPGTTSGAGELFF	TGTGCCAGCAGTCGACCCGGGACTACCTCTGGGGCCGGGGAGCTGTTTTTT
many	TRBV7-2	TRBJ1-1	.	CASSSLVVAFF	TGTGCCAGCAGCTCCCTGGTGGTGGCTTTCTTT
.	TRBV20-1	TRBJ2-2	.	CSARGDRWVGELFF	TGCAGTGCTAGGGGGGATCGGTGGGTCGGGGAGCTGTTTTTT
.	TRBV4-1	TRBJ1-5	.	CASSQGPSTGQPQHF	TGCGCCAGCAGCCAGGGACCATCGACAGGTCAGCCCCAGCATTTT
.	TRBV20-1	TRBJ2-2	TRBD1	CSARAPVGQGNTGELFF	TGCAGTGCTAGGGCCCCCGTTGGACAGGGGAACACCGGGGAGCTGTTTTTT
few	TRBV2	TRBJ1-1	.	CASSYGTETEAFF	TGTGCCAGCAGCTACGGGACCGAAACTGAAGCTTTCTTT
many	TRBV6-5	TRBJ2-6	.	CASSYRVSGANVLTF	TGTGCCAGCAGTTACAGGGTCTCCGGGGCCAACGTCCTGACTTTC
many	TRBV5-1	TRBJ1-1	.	CASSWGQANTEAFF	TGCGCCAGCAGCTGGGGACAAGCGAACACTGAAGCTTTCTTT
.	TRBV15	TRBJ2-5	.	CATSRDPSIPGDEETQYF	TGTGCCACCAGCAGAGATCCTTCCATCCCGGGGGACGAAGAGACCCAGTACTTC
few	TRBV5-6	TRBJ1-6	.	CASSLNRLNSPLHF	TGTGCCAGCAGCTTGAACAGGCTTAATTCACCCCTCCACTTT
.	TRBV7-9	TRBJ2-5	.	CASSPYRQVLETQYF	TGTGCCAGCAGCCCGTACCGACAGGTTTTGGAGACCCAGTACTTC
few	TRBV20-1	TRBJ2-7	.	CSVDRAGRPLYEQYF	TGCAGTGTCGATCGGGCGGGGCGCCCACTTTACGAGCAGTACTTC
many	TRBV6-4	TRBJ2-5	.	CASRETQYF	TGTGCCAGCAGGGAGACCCAGTACTTC
.	TRBV4-1	TRBJ1-2	TRBD1	CASSQIDRDYGYTF	TGCGCCAGCAGCCAAATCGACAGGGACTATGGCTACACCTTC
.	TRBV10-3	TRBJ1-4	.	CAISVPRGNEKLFF	TGTGCCATCAGTGTACCTCGGGGCAATGAAAAACTGTTTTTT
.	TRBV7-8	TRBJ1-4	.	CASSLAPVTVVNEKLFF	TGTGCCAGCAGCTTAGCCCCAGTCACGGTTGTAAATGAAAAACTGTTTTTT
.	TRBV25-1	TRBJ1-6	.	CASSEFFNSPPHF	TGTGCCAGTAGTGAATTCTTCAATTCACCCCCCCACTTT
many	TRBV29-1	TRBJ2-5	.	CSGGTQGGKTQYF	TGCAGCGGTGGGACACAGGGAGGAAAGACCCAGTACTTC
few	TRBV10-3	TRBJ2-5	TRBD1	CAMTGNEGETQYF	TGTGCCATGACAGGGAATGAGGGAGAGACCCAGTACTTC
many	TRBV10-3	TRBJ2-7	.	CAIRGEGLSYEQYF	TGTGCCATCAGGGGAGAGGGACTCTCCTACGAGCAGTACTTC